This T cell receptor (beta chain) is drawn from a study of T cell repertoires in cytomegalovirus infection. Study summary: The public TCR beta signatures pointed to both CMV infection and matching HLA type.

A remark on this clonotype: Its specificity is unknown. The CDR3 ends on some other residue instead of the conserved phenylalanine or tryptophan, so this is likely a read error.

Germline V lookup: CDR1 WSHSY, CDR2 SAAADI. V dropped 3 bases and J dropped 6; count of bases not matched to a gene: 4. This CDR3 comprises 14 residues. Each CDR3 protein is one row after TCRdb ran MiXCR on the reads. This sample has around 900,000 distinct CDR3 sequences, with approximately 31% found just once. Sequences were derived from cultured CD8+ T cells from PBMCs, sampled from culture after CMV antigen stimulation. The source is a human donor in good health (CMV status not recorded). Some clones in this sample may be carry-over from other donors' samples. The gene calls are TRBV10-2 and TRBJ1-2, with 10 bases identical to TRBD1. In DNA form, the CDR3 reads TGCGCCAGCAGTGACCACGGACAGGGGGATGGCTACACCATC. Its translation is CASSDHGQGDGYTI.